Shown below are 10 T cell receptor beta chains from a single sample sequenced in a study of cytomegalovirus exposure and HLA in healthy donors. Clones were sequenced by immunoSEQ multiplex PCR, and TCRdb holds only the in-frame ones, with some missing. Seen here are 65,000 to 90,000 clones, 85% to 95% observed once, and the top ten hold around 3.2%. The specimen was PBMCs. The receptors here all came from a man between 18 and 35 years old in good health and CMV-seronegative.

CDR3 nucleotides: TGTGCCAGCAGCCTAATGGGGGGGATTAGGGATCACTATGGCTACACCTTC. This gives the protein CASSLMGGIRDHYGYTF. V gene TRBV7-8 combines with J gene TRBJ1-2, with a tentative D call TRBD1 (5 bases). With 5 bases removed from V and 3 bases from J, the gap between germline ends came to 22 bases. The CDR3 runs 17 residues. Germline CDR1 SGHVS, CDR2 FQNEAQ.

The V gene is TRBV7-2, the J gene TRBJ2-2; D may be TRBD2 (5 bases). This CDR3 spans 13 amino acids. Germline CDR1 is SGHTA and CDR2 is FQGNSA. With 1 base removed from V and 7 bases from J, the gap between germline ends came to 7 bases. The DNA for the CDR3 is TGTGCCAGCAGCTTAGTCGAGGGCGGGGAGCTGTTTTTT. Its translation: CASSLVEGGELFF.

This clone was detected only once. The rearrangement links TRBV7-6 to TRBJ2-7; 9 nucleotides line up with TRBD1. Germline CDR1 and CDR2: SGHVS and FNYEAQ. The CDR3 totals 17 residues. Unmatched junction bases numbered 15, after V lost 9 bases and J lost 0 bases. This CDR3 reads CASGRIPGQGISYEQYF. CDR3 nucleotide sequence: TGTGCCAGTGGACGAATCCCGGGACAGGGAATCTCCTACGAGCAGTACTTC.

V gene TRBV5-1 combines with J gene TRBJ2-4; weak D call: TRBD2 (6 bases). The CDR3 covers 16 residues. Germline assignment: CDR1 SGHRS and CDR2 YFSETQ. The germline V and J ends were trimmed by 1 base and 1 base, with 12 bases remaining between them. The CDR3 DNA reads TGCGCCAGCAGCTTGATGGTTGGAGGGGCCAAAAACATTCAGTACTTC. Its translation is CASSLMVGGAKNIQYF.

The rearrangement links TRBV19 to TRBJ1-1, with D tentatively TRBD1 (6 bases). V was clipped by 5 bases and J by 7 bases, with 11 bases between them. The germline V gene has CDR1 LNHDA and CDR2 SQIVND (reference sequence). The CDR3 loop spans 12 amino acids. The CDR3 protein is CASSSLQGEAFF. The CDR3 DNA is TGTGCCAGTAGTTCGCTACAGGGTGAAGCTTTCTTT.

The chain carries TRBV9 and TRBJ1-1; D remains unclear. The germline V gene has CDR1 SGDLS and CDR2 YYNGEE. This CDR3 contains 14 residues. V dropped 0 bases and J dropped 0 bases, with 6 bases sitting between them. In DNA, the CDR3 is TGTGCCAGCAGCGTAGAACCTATGAACACTGAAGCTTTCTTT. Protein product: CASSVEPMNTEAFF.

The CDR3 loop reads CASSQVSNTGELFF. The CDR3 nucleotides are TGCGCCAGCAGCCAAGTCTCGAACACCGGGGAGCTGTTTTTT. The chain joins TRBV4-1 to TRBJ2-2; D is ambiguous. The germline V and J ends were trimmed by 1 base and 0 bases, with 3 bases remaining between them. This CDR3 has 14 amino acids. The V gene's germline CDR1 is MGHRA and CDR2 YSYEKL.

This sequence joins TRBV19 and TRBJ2-7; TRBD2 matches at 9 bases. This CDR3 is built from 20 residues. Trimming cost V 3 bases and J 6 bases; bases outside gene matches: 24. CDR1 LNHDA and CDR2 SQIVND come from the germline V gene (reference sequence). CDR3 region: CASSMPQGVAGVPKSSEQYF. CDR3 in DNA: TGTGCCAGTAGTATGCCCCAAGGTGTAGCGGGGGTTCCCAAGAGTAGCGAGCAGTACTTC.

V usage is TRBV30 and J usage is TRBJ2-7, with 8 bases lining up with TRBD2. Germline CDR1 reads GTSNPN; CDR2 reads SVGIG (reference sequence). This CDR3 has 15 residues. Trimming at V came to 5 bases and at J to 6 bases, leaving 15 bases not matched to a gene. The CDR3 here is CAWRNTRTSPSEQYF. CDR3 coding DNA: TGTGCCTGGCGAAACACCCGGACTAGCCCCAGCGAGCAGTACTTC.

The gene calls are TRBV10-3 and TRBJ2-3, with 7 bases aligning to TRBD1. The CDR3 consists of 14 residues. The germline V gene encodes CDR1 ENHRY and CDR2 SYGVKD. With 7 bases clipped from V and 1 base from J, the junction kept 5 bases outside the gene matches. This CDR3 is CAIMNRGGTDTQYF. DNA for the CDR3: TGTGCCATCATGAACAGGGGTGGCACAGATACGCAGTATTTT.